This T cell receptor beta chain emerged from a study of blood T cell repertoires in COVID-19. On the study more broadly: Spain, Italy and the United States supplied samples that represented acute and convalescent COVID-19. PBMCs, B-cell-depleted T cells, or T cells provided the cDNA or gDNA that made up the material.

Trimming stripped 1 base from V and 5 bases from J, with 12 bases between. This CDR3 is 15 amino acids long. Germline V gives CDR1 LNHDA, CDR2 SQIVND (reference sequence). In the source study's methods: Amplified reference gene primers provided the basis for estimating nucleated cell counts. Sequencing used immunoSEQ multiplex PCR; TCRdb keeps in-frame clones, though not all of them. From that table come the V and J calls and clone size; the DNA was used to work out D and trimming. The data hold around 150,000 clones, with under 95% observed a single time. This clone was observed a few times. This receptor was taken from a man in his sixties with active or convalescent COVID-19. The sample consisted of peripheral blood. The J gene is TRBJ1-5, the V gene TRBV19; possible D gene TRBD1, 5 bases. Written as DNA, the CDR3 is TGTGCCAGTAGTATAGTGGCAGGGCTTGATCAGCCCCAGCATTTT. Translated: CASSIVAGLDQPQHF.